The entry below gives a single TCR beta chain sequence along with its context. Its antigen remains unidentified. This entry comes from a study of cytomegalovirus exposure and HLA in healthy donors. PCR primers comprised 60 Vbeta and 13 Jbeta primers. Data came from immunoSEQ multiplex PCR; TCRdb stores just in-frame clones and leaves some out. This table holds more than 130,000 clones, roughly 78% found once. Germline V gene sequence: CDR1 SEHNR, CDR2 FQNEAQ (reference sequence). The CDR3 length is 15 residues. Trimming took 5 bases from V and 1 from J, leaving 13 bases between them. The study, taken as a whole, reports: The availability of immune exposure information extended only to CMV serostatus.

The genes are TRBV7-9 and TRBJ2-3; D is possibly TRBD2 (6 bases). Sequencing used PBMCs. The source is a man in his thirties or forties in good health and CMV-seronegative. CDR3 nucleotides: TGTGCCAGCAGCCCACTTACGGGGGGCACAGATACGCAGTATTTT. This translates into CASSPLTGGTDTQYF. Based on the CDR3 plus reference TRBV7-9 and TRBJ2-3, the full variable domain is DTGVSQNPRHKITKRGQNVTFRCDPISEHNRLYWYRQTLGQGPEFLTYFQNEAQLEKSRLLSDRFSAERPKGSFSTLEIQRTEQGDSAMYLCASSPLTGGTDTQYFGPGTRLTVL.